Below are 12 T cell receptor beta chains sequenced from a single sample in a study of chemoradiotherapy in HPV16-positive cancers. The table came from immunoSEQ multiplex PCR; TCRdb's copy has only in-frame clones and leaves some out. This table holds 8,000 to 9,500 clones, 70% found once. Sequenced material: tumor tissue, taken from a patient who underwent chemoradiotherapy. The receptors shown here come from a human donor with HPV-associated anogenital cancer.

This clone has more than one count but fewer than ten. This CDR3 is CASSESPGIVHEQYF. As DNA, the CDR3 is TGCGCCAGCAGTGAGTCTCCGGGTATTGTTCACGAGCAGTACTTC. This chain links TRBV10-1 with TRBJ2-7, with D unresolved. Germline V lookup: CDR1 WNHNN, CDR2 SYGVQD (reference sequence). The CDR3 loop spans 15 amino acids. V gave up 0 bases and J gave up 5 bases, with 14 bases separating them.

The chain employs TRBV28 and TRBJ2-2; 9 positions match TRBD1. In germline, CDR1 is MDHEN, CDR2 SYDVKM. J lost 7 bases, V lost 5 bases, and 11 bases had no gene match. The CDR3 length is 16 residues. The CDR3 DNA reads TGTGCCAGCAGTCCACAGGGGGCCCGGCGTAACGGGGAGCTGTTTTTT. Its protein product is CASSPQGARRNGELFF.

A few counts support this clone. The chain couples TRBV28 to TRBJ1-1, with TRBD1 matching over 7 bases. This CDR3 comprises 13 residues. CDR1 and CDR2 from the germline V gene are MDHEN and SYDVKM. The V gene end was trimmed by 8 bases and the J gene end by 5 bases; junction bases not matched to a gene: 8. The CDR3 reads CASLEGARTEAFF. DNA for the CDR3: TGTGCCAGCTTGGAGGGGGCGCGTACTGAAGCTTTCTTT.

In this sample, this clone is large (0.1 to 1%). The chain couples TRBV28 to TRBJ1-6; 7 nucleotides align to TRBD1. V shed 5 bases, J shed 6 bases, and the junction held 7 bases outside the gene matches. Looked up from germline, CDR1 is MDHEN and CDR2 is SYDVKM. This CDR3 is 15 amino acids long. This chain's CDR3 is CASSRWGQRNSPLHF. DNA for the CDR3: TGTGCCAGCAGTCGGTGGGGACAGCGTAATTCACCCCTCCACTTT.

The chain combines TRBV18 with TRBJ1-3, with D hard to call. The V end was cut by 3 bases, the J end by 0 bases, with 15 bases between. The CDR3 contains 17 residues. Germline V CDR1 and CDR2: KGHSH, LQKENI. CDR3 in amino acids: CASSPIATTRSGNTIYF. Here the CDR3 DNA reads TGTGCCAGCTCACCCATCGCTACGACCCGCTCTGGAAACACCATATATTTT.

The chain carries TRBV7-9 and TRBJ2-7; D might be TRBD1 (5 bases). CDR3 length equals 16 residues. The germline gives CDR1 SEHNR, CDR2 FQNEAQ (reference sequence). The V and J ends lost 5 bases and 4 bases respectively, with 21 bases between them. The CDR3 nucleotides read TGTGCCAGCAGCGCACGGCTCGGGCAGACAGAATACGAGCAGTACTTC. This codes for CASSARLGQTEYEQYF.

The chain is built from TRBV11-2 and TRBJ2-3; unclear D gene. V was trimmed by 4 bases and J by 9 bases, leaving 14 bases between them. The CDR3 contains 13 residues. Germline CDR1 SGHAT, CDR2 FQNNGV. The chain's CDR3 is CASSWNYAGTQYF. DNA of the CDR3: TGTGCCAGCAGCTGGAATTATGCCGGAACGCAGTATTTT.

The CDR3 spells CASSLGRVGEKLFF. CDR3 in DNA: TGTGCCAGCAGCTTGGGCAGGGTTGGTGAAAAACTGTTTTTT. The rearrangement uses TRBV5-6 and TRBJ1-4; D possibly corresponds to TRBD1 (5 bases). Germline V lookup: CDR1 SGHDT, CDR2 YYEEEE. This CDR3 has 14 amino acids. V was cut by 0 bases and J by 7 bases, with 10 bases left in between.

This sequence joins TRBV9 and TRBJ1-6; 12 positions agree with TRBD1. J gave up 9 bases and V 3 bases, and 4 bases lay outside the gene matches. The CDR3 extends over 15 amino acids. Germline-derived CDR1 and CDR2 are SGDLS and YYNGEE. The CDR3 DNA is TGTGCCAGCAGCGCGGGGGGACAGGGGGCTTCACCCCTCCACTTT. It codes for CASSAGGQGASPLHF.

This clone has just one count. The CDR3: CAISQQGGDQETQYF. The DNA of the CDR3 is TGTGCCATCAGTCAACAGGGTGGCGACCAAGAGACCCAGTACTTC. The V call is TRBV10-3, the J call TRBJ2-5, with D perhaps TRBD1 (6 bases). The CDR3 totals 15 residues. The V gene lost 5 bases and the J gene lost 0 bases, with 13 bases spanning the gap. The V gene's germline CDR1 is ENHRY and CDR2 SYGVKD.

The rearrangement joins TRBV10-2 to TRBJ1-2; weak D call: TRBD1 (6 bases). The CDR3 has 12 residues. Germline CDR1 is WSHSY and CDR2 is SAAADI. V lost 6 bases, J lost 6 bases, and 11 bases lay in between. The CDR3 spells CASSTGNDGYTF. CDR3 DNA: TGCGCCAGCAGCACAGGGAACGATGGCTACACCTTC.

The chain employs TRBV5-6 and TRBJ1-5; TRBD1 matches at 11 bases. The CDR3 is 16 residues long. Germline V CDR1 and CDR2: SGHDT, YYEEEE. V lost 1 base, J lost 6 bases, and 6 bases stayed unmatched. The CDR3 loop is CASSLRLDRGRQPQHF. The CDR3, as DNA: TGTGCCAGCAGCTTGCGGTTGGACAGGGGGCGTCAGCCCCAGCATTTT.